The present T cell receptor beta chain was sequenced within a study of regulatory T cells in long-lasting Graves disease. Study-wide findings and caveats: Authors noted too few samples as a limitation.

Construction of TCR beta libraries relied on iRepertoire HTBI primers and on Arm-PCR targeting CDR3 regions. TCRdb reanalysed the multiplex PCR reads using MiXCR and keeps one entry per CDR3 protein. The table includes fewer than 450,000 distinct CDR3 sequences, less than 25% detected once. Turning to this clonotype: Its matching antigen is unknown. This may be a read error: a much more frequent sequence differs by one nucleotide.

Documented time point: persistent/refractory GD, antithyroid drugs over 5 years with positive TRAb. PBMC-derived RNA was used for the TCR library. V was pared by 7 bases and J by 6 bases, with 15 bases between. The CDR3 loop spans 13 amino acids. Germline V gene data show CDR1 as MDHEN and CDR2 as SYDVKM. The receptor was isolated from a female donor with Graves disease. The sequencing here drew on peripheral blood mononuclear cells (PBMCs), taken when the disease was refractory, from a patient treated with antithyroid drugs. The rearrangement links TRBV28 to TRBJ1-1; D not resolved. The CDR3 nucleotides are TGTGCCAGCAATTTTCGTGGCGGATCTGAAGCTTTCTTT. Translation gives CASNFRGGSEAFF.